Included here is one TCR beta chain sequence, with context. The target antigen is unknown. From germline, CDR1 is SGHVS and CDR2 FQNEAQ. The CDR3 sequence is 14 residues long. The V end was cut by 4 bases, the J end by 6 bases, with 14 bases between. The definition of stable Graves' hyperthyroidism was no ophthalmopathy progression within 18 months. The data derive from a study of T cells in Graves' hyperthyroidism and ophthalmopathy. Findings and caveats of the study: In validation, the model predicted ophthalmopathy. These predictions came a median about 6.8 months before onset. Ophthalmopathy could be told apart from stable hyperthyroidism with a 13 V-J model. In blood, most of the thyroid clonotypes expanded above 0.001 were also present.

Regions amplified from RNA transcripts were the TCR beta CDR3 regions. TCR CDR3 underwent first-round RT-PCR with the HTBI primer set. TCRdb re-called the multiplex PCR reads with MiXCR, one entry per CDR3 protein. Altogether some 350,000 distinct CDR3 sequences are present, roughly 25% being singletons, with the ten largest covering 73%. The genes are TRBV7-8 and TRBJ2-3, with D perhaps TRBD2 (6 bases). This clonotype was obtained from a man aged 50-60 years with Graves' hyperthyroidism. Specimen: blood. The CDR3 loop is CASSSRGRGDTQYF. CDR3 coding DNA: TGTGCCAGCAGCTCACGGGGGAGAGGCGATACGCAGTATTTT. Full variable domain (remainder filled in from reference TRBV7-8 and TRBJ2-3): GAGVSQSPRYKVAKRGQDVALRCDPISGHVSLFWYQQALGQGPEFLTYFQNEAQLDKSGLPSDRFFAERPEGSVSTLKIQRTQQEDSAVYLCASSSRGRGDTQYFGPGTRLTVL.